This note documents a single TCR beta chain sequence. Its antigen is unidentified. 60 Vbeta and 13 Jbeta primers were used in PCR. TCRdb keeps only in-frame clones here, not all; method: immunoSEQ multiplex PCR. The sample holds approximately 130,000 clones; 60% to 75% are singletons and the top ten take 2.9%. The donors were healthy bone marrow donors. The sample belongs to a study of cytomegalovirus exposure and HLA in healthy donors. Findings of the study overall: TCR beta chains associated with HLA were, in a later analysis, more clonally expanded than equally common others. Owing to their indistinguishability, certain V segments, notably TRBV6-2 and TRBV6-3, were excluded. While the bulk of TCR sequences proved rare, some public TCRs turned up in many donors.

The CDR3 length is 16 residues. Looked up from germline, CDR1 is SGHVS and CDR2 is FQNEAQ. The V and J ends lost 4 bases and 4 bases, in that order; junction bases with no gene match: 10. V and J are TRBV7-8 and TRBJ2-5; TRBD2 aligns across 9 bases. Material for sequencing was PBMCs. The TCR comes from a woman in her thirties or forties in good health and CMV-seropositive. The CDR3 DNA reads TGTGCCAGCAGCTCTGGCGGGGCGGGAGGGGTAGAGACCCAGTACTTC. Its protein product is CASSSGGAGGVETQYF.